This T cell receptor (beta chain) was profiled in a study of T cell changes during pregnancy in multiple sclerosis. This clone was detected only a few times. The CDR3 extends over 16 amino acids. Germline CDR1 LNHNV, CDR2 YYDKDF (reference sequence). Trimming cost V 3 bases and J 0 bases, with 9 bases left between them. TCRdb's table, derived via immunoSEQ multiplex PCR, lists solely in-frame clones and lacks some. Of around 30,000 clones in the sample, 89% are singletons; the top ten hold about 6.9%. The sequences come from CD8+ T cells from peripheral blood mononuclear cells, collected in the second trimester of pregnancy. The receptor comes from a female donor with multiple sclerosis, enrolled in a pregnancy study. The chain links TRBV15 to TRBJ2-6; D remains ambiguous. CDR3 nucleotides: TGTGCCACCAGCAGGGCAGGAAACTCTGGGGCCAACGTCCTGACTTTC. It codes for CATSRAGNSGANVLTF.